This T cell receptor beta chain derives from a study of T-cell reconstitution after alpha-beta-depleted transplantation in children. Study-wide points: After one year, T-cell counts and TCRbeta diversity mostly came from new T cells. From surviving recipient T cells and thymic progenitors came the high day-60 TCRbeta diversity observed in some patients. Several hundred graft clones that had expanded were reportedly the source of alpha-beta T cells about two months after transplant.

With respect to this clonotype: What it binds is unknown. A much bigger clone sits one base away, suggesting this may be a read error.

V was cut by 4 bases and J by 3 bases, with 18 bases left in between. Germline-derived CDR1 and CDR2 are SQVTM and ANQGSEA. The CDR3 runs to 15 residues. TCRbeta library preparation incorporated unique molecular identifiers. MiXCR was run by TCRdb on the PCR reads, yielding one entry per CDR3 protein. The data hold around 270,000 distinct CDR3 sequences, with about 9.5% observed a single time. V and J are TRBV29-1 and TRBJ1-1; perhaps TRBD1 as D (6 bases). The sequence derives from a boy younger than two with acute myeloid leukemia, due to receive a stem cell transplant. Sequencing used PBMCs, obtained before TCRalphabeta/CD19-depleted stem cell transplant. CDR3 protein: CSVVGGREGDTEAFF. DNA of the CDR3: TGCAGCGTTGTGGGAGGCAGGGAGGGGGACACTGAAGCTTTCTTT.